Each of the 24 T cell receptor beta chains below was sequenced from the same sample in a study of blood T cell repertoires in COVID-19. The data were produced by immunoSEQ multiplex PCR, yet TCRdb's version contains in-frame clones alone and is incomplete. The table records about 160,000 clones, 79% of them present only once. Sample: peripheral blood. These receptors came from a woman aged 60 to 75 with COVID-19, enrolled during active disease.

Concerning this clone itself: The junction differs from germline at one of its ends, possibly a read error. The chain couples TRBV7-7 to TRBJ2-5, with TRBD1 as a possible D gene (5 bases). The CDR3 is made up of 15 amino acids. CDR1 is SSHAT, CDR2 FNYEAQ, per germline (reference sequence). The CDR3 DNA reads TGTGCTAGCAGCTTATCACAGGCTAGTCAAGAGACCCAGTACTTC. Amino acids: CASSLSQASQETQYF.

The CDR3 nucleotides are TGTGCCAGCGGTGCGGCAGGGAATCAGCCCCAGCATTTT. Its translation: CASGAAGNQPQHF. This chain uses TRBV3-1 (or the pseudogene TRBV3-2) with TRBJ1-5; TRBD1 might be the D (5 bases). The germline V and J ends were trimmed by 8 bases and 4 bases, with 12 bases remaining between them. Germline CDR1 reads LGHDT; CDR2 reads YNNKEL (reference sequence). The CDR3 is 13 residues long.

This clone was observed a handful of times. The CDR3, as DNA: TGTGCCACCAGCACCATACTCGGGAATGAGCAGTTCTTC. It codes for CATSTILGNEQFF. The gene calls are TRBV15 and TRBJ2-1; D is ambiguous. The V gene's germline CDR1 is LNHNV and CDR2 YYDKDF (reference sequence). Trimming pared 4 bases from V and 7 bases from J, leaving 11 bases between. The CDR3 contains 13 residues. The full variable domain, with the rest looked up from reference TRBV15 and TRBJ2-1, is DAMVIQNPRYQVTQFGKPVTLSCSQTLNHNVMYWYQQKSSQAPKLLFHYYDKDFNNEADTPDNFQSRRPNTSFCFLDIRSPGLGDTAMYLCATSTILGNEQFFGPGTRLTVL.

The chain carries TRBV28 and TRBJ1-4; D is perhaps TRBD1 (5 bases). This CDR3 spans 13 amino acids. The ends were cut back, 7 bases at V and 6 bases at J, with 12 bases in the middle. CDR1 and CDR2 from the germline V gene are MDHEN and SYDVKM. The CDR3 spells CASTRGGDEKLFF. For the CDR3, the DNA is TGTGCCAGCACCCGGGGGGGGGATGAAAAACTGTTTTTT.

The chain employs TRBV21-1 and TRBJ2-7; the table's D call TRBD1 went unverified against the DNA. TRBV21-1 is assigned pseudogene status. This CDR3 contains 13 residues. In nucleotides, the CDR3 is TGTGCCAGCAGCAAAGGGGCAATCTACGAGCAGTACGTC. It encodes CASSKGAIYEQYV.

The chain uses TRBV28 and TRBJ1-4; D might be TRBD1 (6 bases). The length of the CDR3 is 15 residues. Trimming left V 6 bases short and J 8 bases short, with 19 bases between. Germline loops: CDR1 MDHEN, CDR2 SYDVKM. DNA of the CDR3: TGTGCCAGCAGCCAAGTCCAGGGGCTTGGAGAAAAACTGTTTTTT. This gives the protein CASSQVQGLGEKLFF.

The count of this clone is one. This sequence joins TRBV7-9 and TRBJ2-2, with 8 bases aligning to TRBD1. V gave up 7 bases and J gave up 1 base; unmatched junction bases: 5. This CDR3 region has 15 residues. The germline gives CDR1 SEHNR, CDR2 FQNEAQ (reference sequence). CDR3 coding DNA: TGTGCCAGCACGCTAACAGGGGGGAACACCGGGGAGCTGTTTTTT. Amino acid sequence: CASTLTGGNTGELFF.

This sequence joins TRBV7-5 and TRBJ2-7; the tabulated D call, TRBD1, remains unverified against the DNA. TRBV7-5 is an annotated pseudogene. CDR3 length equals 14 residues. CDR3: CARSSQGSSYEQYV. The DNA for the CDR3 is TGTGCCAGAAGCTCCCAGGGTAGCTCCTACGAGCAGTACGTC.

V usage is TRBV11-1 and J usage is TRBJ2-1, with D maybe TRBD2 (5 bases). Germline CDR1 SGHAT, CDR2 FQDESV (reference sequence). Trimming shortened V by 7 bases and J by 6 bases, and 10 bases separated the two germline ends. The CDR3 extends over 12 amino acids. CDR3 sequence reads: CASKRETNEQFF. The CDR3 DNA sequence: TGTGCCAGCAAGAGGGAGACCAATGAGCAGTTCTTC.

The V gene is TRBV1, the J gene TRBJ2-5; the D call TRBD1 from the table was never checked on the DNA. TRBV1 is annotated as a pseudogene. This CDR3 is built from 16 residues. CDR3 sequence (DNA): TGCACCAGCAGCCGGGGATTTACAGGGGAGGCAGAGACCCAGTACTTC. It specifies CTSSRGFTGEAETQYF.

The chain couples TRBV18 to TRBJ2-2; D is perhaps TRBD1 (6 bases). V was cut by 1 base and J by 2 bases, with 14 bases left in between. This CDR3 comprises 17 residues. CDR1 and CDR2 (germline): KGHSH, LQKENI. DNA of the CDR3: TGTGCCAGCTCACCACGGACAGAACCCAAAAACACCGGGGAGCTGTTTTTT. It yields the protein CASSPRTEPKNTGELFF.

This clone was recorded a few times. This rearrangement joins TRBV11-2 to TRBJ2-7, with 13 bases matching TRBD2. Germline V lookup: CDR1 SGHAT, CDR2 FQNNGV. J was trimmed by 7 bases and V by 5 bases; bases with no gene match: 8. The CDR3 is 15 residues long. CDR3 in amino acids: CASSTTSGGAGEQYV. DNA of the CDR3: TGTGCCAGCAGCACAACTAGCGGGGGGGCCGGGGAGCAGTACGTC.

The chain carries TRBV3-1 (or the pseudogene TRBV3-2) and TRBJ1-2, with 9 bases identical to TRBD1. This CDR3 contains 18 residues. With 3 bases clipped from V and 3 bases from J, the junction kept 14 bases outside the gene matches. Germline CDR1 is LGHDT and CDR2 is YNNKEL (reference sequence). The CDR3 region has the DNA TGTGCCAGCAGCCAGGATACAGGGGGCCCTCATACGTACTATGGCTACACCTTC. Translated: CASSQDTGGPHTYYGYTF.

In regard to this clone: In the same sample, other DNA sequences code for this CDR3. J is TRBJ2-7 and V is TRBV4-2, with TRBD2 matching over 9 bases. Trimming at V came to 0 bases and at J to 1 base, leaving 4 bases not matched to a gene. Germline loops: CDR1 LGHNA, CDR2 YNFKEQ. CDR3 length: 16 residues. This chain's CDR3 is CASSQDRLAGSYEQYF. The CDR3 nucleotides are TGTGCCAGCAGCCAAGATAGGCTAGCGGGGTCCTACGAGCAGTACTTC.

The V gene is TRBV11-3, the J gene TRBJ2-1; 14 nucleotides agree with TRBD2. The CDR3 runs 19 residues. The germline gives CDR1 SGHNT, CDR2 YENEEA. Losses at the gene ends were 2 bases for V and 7 bases for J; bases not matched to a gene: 13. CDR3 region: CASSLKTSGRAWSGNEQFF. The CDR3 DNA sequence: TGTGCCAGCAGCTTAAAGACTAGCGGGAGGGCCTGGTCAGGGAATGAGCAGTTCTTC.

The chain employs TRBV19 and TRBJ2-1; D is perhaps TRBD2 (5 bases). The V end was cut by 3 bases, the J end by 1 base, with 10 bases between. The CDR3 extends over 15 amino acids. Germline CDR1 is LNHDA and CDR2 is SQIVND (reference sequence). CDR3 sequence reads: CASSISAFSYNEQFF. CDR3 bases: TGTGCCAGTAGTATTAGCGCATTTTCCTACAATGAGCAGTTCTTC.

The chain joins TRBV7-9 to TRBJ1-5, with 11 bases aligning to TRBD1. Germline V lookup: CDR1 SEHNR, CDR2 FQNEAQ (reference sequence). This CDR3 is built from 17 residues. V shed 3 bases and J 4 bases; nucleotides not matched to a gene: 8. DNA for the CDR3: TGTGCCAGCAGCTTCGGGACAGGGGGTGAGGTGAATCAGCCCCAGCATTTT. Translating it yields CASSFGTGGEVNQPQHF.

The chain is built from TRBV7-3 and TRBJ2-1, with 9 bases lining up with TRBD1. CDR3 length equals 16 residues. The V gene end was trimmed by 5 bases and the J gene end by 8 bases; junction bases not matched to a gene: 13. CDR1 is SGHTA and CDR2 is FQGTGA in the germline V gene. CDR3 bases: TGTGCCAGCAGCATGCTGGGACAGGGCAGTCAGCATGAGCAGTTCTTC. Translation gives CASSMLGQGSQHEQFF. Using reference TRBV7-3 and TRBJ2-1 for the parts outside the CDR3, the full variable domain is GAGVSQTPSNKVTEKGKYVELRCDPISGHTALYWYRQSLGQGPEFLIYFQGTGAADDSGLPNDRFFAVRPEGSVSTLKIQRTERGDSAVYLCASSMLGQGSQHEQFFGPGTRLTVL.

The chain uses TRBV19 and TRBJ2-1, with D possibly TRBD2 on 5 matching bases. This CDR3 has 15 residues. With 2 bases removed from V and 7 bases from J, the gap between germline ends came to 15 bases. Germline values: CDR1 LNHDA, CDR2 SQIVND (reference sequence). In nucleotides, the CDR3 is TGTGCCAGTAGTATACACCCTAGCAAGTTAAATGAGCAGTTCTTC. This gives the protein CASSIHPSKLNEQFF.

Note on this clone: This same CDR3 is encoded by further DNA sequences in the sample. The chain couples TRBV28 to TRBJ1-2, with TRBD1 as a possible D gene (5 bases). The CDR3 sequence is 14 residues long. V was cut by 6 bases and J by 1 base, with 12 bases left in between. CDR1 is MDHEN and CDR2 is SYDVKM in the germline V gene. Here the CDR3 reads CASSTGGDNYGYTF. The CDR3 nucleotides read TGTGCCAGCAGCACGGGGGGGGATAACTATGGCTACACCTTC.

The rearrangement joins TRBV7-6 to TRBJ1-1; TRBD1 matches 9 bases. CDR1 and CDR2 (germline): SGHVS, FNYEAQ. The CDR3 covers 14 residues. V gave up 5 bases and J gave up 10 bases; unmatched junction bases: 11. Written as DNA, the CDR3 is TGTGCCAGCAGCGTAGGAGAACAGGGGGCAGTAGCTTTCTTT. Translation: CASSVGEQGAVAFF.

This clone occurred many times. The V gene is TRBV4-3, the J gene TRBJ1-6; D might be TRBD1 (6 bases). Trimming took 0 bases from V and 14 from J, leaving 20 bases between them. Germline V gene lookup returns CDR1 LGHNA and CDR2 YSLEER. This CDR3 is built from 16 residues. This CDR3 reads CASSQEVSQGLVSLHF. The CDR3 DNA is TGCGCCAGCAGCCAAGAAGTCAGTCAGGGGCTTGTGTCCCTCCACTTT.

This chain connects TRBV10-3 to TRBJ2-2; 10 bases map to TRBD2. This CDR3 contains 14 residues. V was pared by 11 bases and J by 4 bases, with 7 bases of the junction left unmatched. CDR1 and CDR2 (germline): ENHRY, SYGVKD. CDR3 nucleotide sequence: TGTGCCGTTAGCGGGGGGACTAGCACCGGGGAGCTGTTTTTT. Protein product: CAVSGGTSTGELFF.

The chain recombines TRBV7-2 with TRBJ1-5, with TRBD1 identical over 7 bases. Germline values: CDR1 SGHTA, CDR2 FQGNSA. V dropped 4 bases and J dropped 6; count of bases not matched to a gene: 12. This CDR3 is 16 amino acids long. CDR3 protein: CASSSWVGQGGQPQHF. CDR3 nucleotides: TGTGCCAGCAGCTCCTGGGTGGGGCAGGGGGGTCAGCCCCAGCATTTT.